This T cell receptor (beta chain) was sequenced during a study of a mutant IDH1 vaccine in newly diagnosed glioma. Across the study: Treated patients had a mean age of approximately 41 years and a sex split that was roughly 62% male and roughly 40% female. Previous treatment comprised radiotherapy, temozolomide, or both, mostly both.

Worth noting for this clone: Its antigen remains unidentified.

Germline CDR1 and CDR2: LGHNA and YNFKEQ. The length of the CDR3 is 18 residues. V shed 1 base, J shed 6 bases, and the junction held 12 bases outside the gene matches. Study-wide results and limits: Of the patients, around 93% had vaccine-induced immune responses.

Sequencing was performed with immunoSEQ multiplex PCR; in TCRdb, only in-frame clones are kept and a portion is missing. Of tens of thousands of clones listed, about nine tenths are singletons. Specified time point: baseline, week 1 (first vaccination visit). As for treatment: pre-vaccination baseline after standard-of-care therapy. Astrocytomas that were new, WHO grade 3 or 4, IDH1-mutant and ATRX-lost were present in the donors. The sample here was PBMCs, taken from a glioma patient treated with radiotherapy, temozolomide or both. The J gene is TRBJ2-2, the V gene TRBV4-2; 9 nucleotides align to TRBD2. This TCR derives from a woman between 40 and 50 years old with glioma. CDR3 sequence reads: CASSQGVGGGGRAGELFF. In DNA, the CDR3 is TGTGCCAGCAGCCAAGGTGTCGGCGGGGGCGGGAGGGCCGGGGAGCTGTTTTTT.